The 26 T cell receptor beta chains below were found in one sample sequenced in a study of post-analysis software for immune sequencing data. General study results and limits: TRBV segments more frequent in patients than in controls numbered a few and included TRBV5-6, TRBV5-1 and TRBV20-1.

Antigens of these TCRs are unknown. Carried by the TCR beta cDNA libraries were unique molecular identifiers. TCRdb reanalysed the PCR reads using MiXCR and keeps one entry per CDR3 protein. Here the sample spans 400,000 to 500,000 distinct CDR3 sequences, about 39% being singletons. Sequencing input: blood. The receptors here all came from a girl aged 2-10 years with multiple sclerosis.

This chain uses TRBV7-2 with TRBJ2-7, with TRBD2 matching 8 bases. V shed 4 bases, J shed 4 bases, and the junction held 21 bases outside the gene matches. Germline lookup yields CDR1 SGHTA and CDR2 FQGNSA. The CDR3 is 19 residues long. This chain's CDR3 is CASSWDISGSLGTKYEQYF. CDR3 DNA sequence: TGTGCCAGCAGCTGGGACATCAGCGGGAGTTTGGGTACAAAGTACGAGCAGTACTTC.

V is TRBV7-9 and J is TRBJ2-3; maybe TRBD1 (5 bases). The germline CDR1 and CDR2 sequences are SEHNR and FQNEAQ (reference sequence). This CDR3 has 13 amino acids. The V gene lost 6 bases and the J gene lost 2 bases, with 9 bases spanning the gap. The CDR3 here is CASRTEITDTQYF. Here the CDR3 DNA reads TGTGCCAGCAGGACAGAAATCACAGATACGCAGTATTTT.

This clonotype was seen more than once but under ten times. The CDR3 DNA sequence: TGTGCCAGCAGCTCAGACAACCAGGGAAAGGTCGCTGGGGCAGATACGCAGTATTTT. The encoded protein is CASSSDNQGKVAGADTQYF. The chain couples TRBV7-9 to TRBJ2-3, with D maybe TRBD1 (5 bases). CDR3 length: 19 amino acids. Germline V lookup: CDR1 SEHNR, CDR2 FQNEAQ (reference sequence). V gave up 4 bases and J gave up 4 bases, with 27 bases separating them.

This clonotype was counted between two and nine times. V is TRBV20-1 and J is TRBJ2-7, with 8 nucleotides matching TRBD1. With V trimmed by 4 bases and J by 4 bases, 9 bases remained unmatched. CDR3 length: 14 residues. The germline V gene encodes CDR1 DFQATT and CDR2 SNEGSKA (reference sequence). The CDR3 is CSAMWTGRRYEQYF. CDR3 coding DNA: TGCAGTGCTATGTGGACAGGGAGGAGGTACGAGCAGTACTTC.

This clonotype has more than one count but fewer than ten. The V and J genes are TRBV5-1 and TRBJ2-1; D is possibly TRBD2 (6 bases). Germline V gene sequence: CDR1 SGHRS, CDR2 YFSETQ. V lost 0 bases, J lost 1 base, and 14 bases lay in between. CDR3 size: 17 residues. The DNA for the CDR3 is TGCGCCAGCAGCTTGGGAGGGCGGGGACCTTCCTACAATGAGCAGTTCTTC. It encodes CASSLGGRGPSYNEQFF. The full variable domain, in which reference TRBV5-1 and TRBJ2-1 provide the parts outside the CDR3, is KAGVTQTPRYLIKTRGQQVTLSCSPISGHRSVSWYQQTPGQGLQFLFEYFSETQRNKGNFPGRFSGRQFSNSRSEMNVSTLELGDSALYLCASSLGGRGPSYNEQFFGPGTRLTVL.

The chain uses TRBV6-1 and TRBJ1-1; TRBD1 aligns across 8 bases. The V gene end was trimmed by 6 bases and the J gene end by 8 bases; junction bases not matched to a gene: 8. The CDR3 spans 13 residues. The germline CDR1 and CDR2 sequences are MNHNS and SASEGT. The CDR3 nucleotides read TGTGCCAGCAGGGGCTGGGACAGGACAGAAGCTTTCTTT. It translates to CASRGWDRTEAFF.

This clonotype has a handful of counts. This chain uses TRBV9 with TRBJ1-1; unclear D gene. CDR3 length equals 14 residues. The V end lost 0 bases, the J end lost 6 bases, and 12 bases lay between the germline ends. The V gene's germline CDR1 is SGDLS and CDR2 YYNGEE. CDR3 bases: TGTGCCAGCAGCGTAGGGGTCAAGAGGCCTGAAGCTTTCTTT. Translated: CASSVGVKRPEAFF.

V gene TRBV21-1 combines with J gene TRBJ2-1; TRBD1 was called by the table and not checked on the DNA. TRBV21-1 has pseudogene status. The CDR3 loop spans 17 amino acids. CDR3 in amino acids: CASSPLTRGTSYNEQFF. The CDR3 nucleotides are TGTGCCAGCAGCCCCCTAACTAGGGGGACCTCCTACAATGAGCAGTTCTTC.

In its sample, this clonotype was seen a few times. This sequence joins TRBV28 and TRBJ2-3; a weak D match, TRBD1 (6 bases). The CDR3 runs 15 residues. From germline, CDR1 is MDHEN and CDR2 SYDVKM. V dropped 6 bases and J dropped 0 bases, with 13 bases sitting between them. The CDR3 protein is CASSRTGLSTDTQYF. Here the CDR3 DNA reads TGTGCCAGCAGCAGAACAGGGCTCAGCACAGATACGCAGTATTTT.

This clonotype was found a few times. The chain couples TRBV6-5 to TRBJ2-5, with a weak D call TRBD1 (5 bases). The V gene lost 2 bases and the J gene lost 4 bases, with 11 bases spanning the gap. CDR3 length: 14 amino acids. Germline V gene data show CDR1 as MNHEY and CDR2 as SVGAGI. The CDR3 region is CASSYRQRGETQYF. CDR3 in DNA: TGTGCCAGCAGTTACAGACAAAGGGGAGAGACCCAGTACTTC.

This clonotype was seen a handful of times. The chain uses TRBV10-2 and TRBJ2-7, with D possibly TRBD1 on 5 matching bases. Germline V lookup: CDR1 WSHSY, CDR2 SAAADI. The CDR3 is 13 amino acids. Trimming removed 8 bases from V and 5 bases from J, with 16 bases in between. CDR3 sequence reads: CASGAVRVDEQYF. Here the CDR3 DNA reads TGCGCCAGCGGGGCCGTACGGGTGGACGAGCAGTACTTC.

The gene calls are TRBV6-5 and TRBJ1-2; D perhaps matches TRBD1 (5 bases). The CDR3 loop spans 14 amino acids. Germline V gene sequence: CDR1 MNHEY, CDR2 SVGAGI. Trimming removed 2 bases from V and 3 bases from J, with 10 bases in between. CDR3 in DNA: TGTGCCAGCAGTTACCTAGGGGTTCACTATGGCTACACCTTC. Translation gives CASSYLGVHYGYTF.

The CDR3 reads CASSPGDNRNYGYTF. The CDR3 region has the DNA TGTGCCAGCAGCCCGGGGGACAACAGGAACTATGGCTACACCTTC. The chain employs TRBV9 and TRBJ1-2; TRBD1 is a possible D gene (6 bases). CDR3 size: 15 residues. The germline CDR1 and CDR2 sequences are SGDLS and YYNGEE. V was pared by 4 bases and J by 2 bases, with 15 bases between.

The table lists this clonotype with a few counts. The J gene is TRBJ1-5, the V gene TRBV6-6; tentative D call: TRBD1 (6 bases). Trimming took off 2 bases at V and 7 bases at J, with 15 bases between the two ends. CDR1 MNHNY and CDR2 SVGAGI come from the germline V gene (reference sequence). This CDR3 comprises 15 residues. As DNA, the CDR3 is TGTGCCAGCAGTTACAAAAGGGGGGGAGGCCAGCCCCAGCATTTT. Translation gives CASSYKRGGGQPQHF.

This clonotype came up once. The V and J genes are TRBV5-1 and TRBJ1-2, with D possibly TRBD1 on 6 matching bases. The CDR3 runs to 17 residues. Deletions cut 0 bases from V and 0 bases from J, with 15 bases between. From germline, CDR1 is SGHRS and CDR2 YFSETQ. The CDR3 sequence is CASSLVSGDIPNYGYTF. CDR3 nucleotide sequence: TGCGCCAGCAGCTTGGTGTCTGGGGACATCCCTAACTATGGCTACACCTTC.

The J gene is TRBJ1-5, the V gene TRBV6-5, with 11 bases matching TRBD1. Trimming removed 5 bases from V and 6 bases from J; junction bases left unmatched: 9. Germline V lookup: CDR1 MNHEY, CDR2 SVGAGI. The CDR3 loop spans 16 amino acids. CDR3 DNA sequence: TGTGCCAGCAGTCCGACCACGGGACAGGGGGTTCAGCCCCAGCATTTT. Its protein product is CASSPTTGQGVQPQHF.

The rearrangement joins TRBV2 to TRBJ2-4, with D possibly TRBD1 on 5 matching bases. The J call is in doubt because the DNA end fits TRBJ2-7 better. In germline, CDR1 is SNHLY, CDR2 FYNNEI. The CDR3 length is 14 residues. Here the CDR3 DNA reads TGTGCCAGCAGTAGACAGCGATTCTCCTACGAGCAGTACTTC. Translated, it gives CASSRQRFSYEQYF.

This rearrangement joins TRBV9 to TRBJ1-1; no clear D gene. The CDR3 loop spans 13 amino acids. CDR1 is SGDLS, CDR2 YYNGEE, per germline. The germline V and J ends were trimmed by 0 bases and 6 bases, with 9 bases remaining between them. CDR3 nucleotide sequence: TGTGCCAGCAGCGTAGGGGTGTGTGCTGAAGCTTTCTTT. The encoded protein is CASSVGVCAEAFF.

The genes are TRBV18 and TRBJ1-2; D may be TRBD1 (5 bases). There are 15 residues in the CDR3. CDR1 is KGHSH, CDR2 LQKENI, per germline. V lost 2 bases and J 4 bases, leaving 14 bases between the germline ends. This chain's CDR3 is CASSPTGGEGYGYTF. DNA of the CDR3: TGTGCCAGCTCACCAACCGGAGGGGAGGGCTATGGCTACACCTTC.

The chain uses TRBV15 and TRBJ2-1, with D perhaps matching TRBD2 (5 bases). Per germline, CDR1 LNHNV and CDR2 YYDKDF (reference sequence). This CDR3 comprises 14 residues. V gave up 7 bases and J gave up 4 bases, with 14 bases separating them. The CDR3 loop is CATTREGPYNEQFF. The DNA of the CDR3 is TGTGCCACCACGAGGGAAGGCCCGTACAATGAGCAGTTCTTC.

V usage is TRBV6-2 or TRBV6-3 and J usage is TRBJ2-7; D call uncertain. CDR1 and CDR2 from the germline V gene are MNHEY and SVGEGT. Deletions cut 7 bases from V and 0 bases from J, with 10 bases between. CDR3 size: 13 residues. Here the CDR3 reads CASTRSISYEQYF. For the CDR3, the DNA is TGTGCCAGCACGCGCAGCATCTCCTACGAGCAGTACTTC.

This rearrangement joins TRBV12-3 or TRBV12-4 to TRBJ2-5; either TRBD1 or TRBD2 may supply D (5 bases each). V lost 7 bases and J lost 2, with 17 bases in between. The CDR3 extends over 15 amino acids. The CDR3 sequence: CASILGRAGQETQYF. The CDR3 coding sequence is TGTGCCAGCATCCTCGGGCGGGCAGGGCAAGAGACCCAGTACTTC.

This chain connects TRBV14 to TRBJ1-5; perhaps TRBD1 as D (5 bases). Deletions cut 2 bases from V and 3 bases from J, with 8 bases between. The CDR3 sequence is 14 residues long. The V gene's germline CDR1 is SGHDN and CDR2 FVKESK. The CDR3 sequence is CASSQRGLNQPQHF. DNA for the CDR3: TGTGCCAGCAGCCAACGGGGACTCAATCAGCCCCAGCATTTT.

This clonotype was seen a few times. The chain carries TRBV6-1 and TRBJ2-3; the D is unclear. This CDR3 is built from 15 residues. Germline values: CDR1 MNHNS, CDR2 SASEGT. The V end lost 2 bases, the J end lost 0 bases, and 9 bases lay between the germline ends. This CDR3 is CASSEFSGSTDTQYF. The CDR3 DNA reads as TGTGCCAGCAGTGAATTTTCGGGCAGCACAGATACGCAGTATTTT.

This clonotype appeared a few times. The V call is TRBV7-2, the J call TRBJ2-7, with 9 bases aligning to TRBD1. CDR3 length: 14 residues. Germline V lookup: CDR1 SGHTA, CDR2 FQGNSA. With V trimmed by 4 bases and J by 4 bases, 5 bases remained unmatched. The CDR3 region is CASSWGQGQYEQYF. The CDR3 DNA sequence: TGTGCCAGCAGCTGGGGACAGGGTCAGTACGAGCAGTACTTC.

CDR3 sequence reads: CASSFGGTLPEQYF. CDR3 nucleotide sequence: TGCGCCAGCAGCTTCGGGGGAACGCTGCCCGAGCAGTACTTC. The rearrangement uses TRBV5-1 and TRBJ2-7, with D maybe TRBD2 (6 bases). V was pared by 2 bases and J by 6 bases, with 15 bases between. Germline lookup yields CDR1 SGHRS and CDR2 YFSETQ. This CDR3 contains 14 residues.